The 9 T cell receptor beta chains below come from one sample, sequenced in a study of blood T cell repertoires in COVID-19. The method was immunoSEQ multiplex PCR; TCRdb's version includes in-frame clones alone and lacks a portion of them. The table has approximately 220,000 clones, around 81% seen once. The sequenced sample was peripheral blood. The receptor source for this set is a woman aged 25-40 years who had recovered from COVID-19.

The chain joins TRBV6-5 to TRBJ1-2; possible D gene TRBD1, 6 bases. The V end lost 7 bases, the J end lost 5 bases, and 11 bases lay between the germline ends. The CDR3 extends over 12 amino acids. CDR1 and CDR2 from the germline V gene are MNHEY and SVGAGI. This CDR3 is CASIADRYGYTF. The CDR3 bases are TGTGCCAGCATCGCGGACAGATATGGCTACACCTTC.

The rearrangement joins TRBV19 to TRBJ1-2; 8 nucleotides line up with TRBD1. V lost 8 bases to trimming and J lost 7 bases; unmatched junction nucleotides: 9. CDR3 length: 13 amino acids. From germline, CDR1 is LNHDA and CDR2 SQIVND (reference sequence). CDR3 DNA sequence: TGTGCCAGTGGGGAGGCAGGGGGCTCTGGCTACACCTTC. Translation gives CASGEAGGSGYTF.

The genes are TRBV5-4 and TRBJ2-5; 7 bases fit TRBD2. The V and J ends lost 0 bases and 5 bases, in that order; junction bases with no gene match: 10. CDR3 length equals 16 residues. From germline, CDR1 is SGHNT and CDR2 YYREEE (reference sequence). The CDR3 region is CASSLGSAGERETQYF. The CDR3 DNA follows: TGTGCCAGCAGCTTGGGGTCGGCGGGAGAGAGGGAGACCCAGTACTTC.

The chain has TRBV5-6 and TRBJ1-2, with D unresolved. CDR3 length: 12 residues. The V and J ends lost 1 base and 10 bases respectively, with 11 bases between them. Germline V lookup: CDR1 SGHDT, CDR2 YYEEEE. The chain's CDR3 is CASSLNLGYYTF. CDR3 coding DNA: TGTGCCAGCAGCTTGAACTTGGGCTACTACACCTTC.

This chain connects TRBV19 to TRBJ1-1; a possible D gene is TRBD1 (6 bases). V was pared by 10 bases and J by 1 base, with 13 bases between. Germline V gene sequence: CDR1 LNHDA, CDR2 SQIVND (reference sequence). This CDR3 has 13 residues. The CDR3 here is CATGQGTNTEAFF. CDR3 DNA sequence: TGTGCCACCGGTCAGGGGACGAACACTGAAGCTTTCTTT. The full variable domain, rest sourced from reference TRBV19 and TRBJ1-1, is DGGITQSPKYLFRKEGQNVTLSCEQNLNHDAMYWYRQDPGQGLRLIYYSQIVNDFQKGDIAEGYSVSREKKESFPLTVTSAQKNPTAFYLCATGQGTNTEAFFGQGTRLTVV.

This chain uses TRBV19 with TRBJ1-2; possibly TRBD1 for D (6 bases). Germline V CDR1 and CDR2: LNHDA, SQIVND (reference sequence). Trimming cost V 5 bases and J 6 bases, with 16 bases left between them. This CDR3 is 14 amino acids long. The CDR3 nucleotides are TGTGCCAGTAGTGGTTTACAGGGTCGGGATGGCTACACCTTC. Translation gives CASSGLQGRDGYTF.

This rearrangement joins TRBV4-1 to TRBJ1-1; the match to TRBD1 covers 9 bases. Germline CDR1 MGHRA, CDR2 YSYEKL. V gave up 4 bases and J gave up 4 bases; unmatched junction bases: 1. This CDR3 region has 13 residues. CDR3: CASSPDRGTEAFF. CDR3 in DNA: TGCGCCAGCAGCCCGGACAGGGGCACTGAAGCTTTCTTT.

This clone was counted a few times. The genes are TRBV5-1 and TRBJ1-5; the match to TRBD1 covers 8 bases. The length of the CDR3 is 15 residues. The J segment lost 6 bases and the V segment lost 1 base, leaving 6 bases of the junction unmatched. Germline V gene sequence: CDR1 SGHRS, CDR2 YFSETQ. Here the CDR3 reads CASSLSGTGGQPQHF. For the CDR3, the DNA is TGCGCCAGCAGCTTGTCCGGGACAGGAGGTCAGCCCCAGCATTTT.

The rearrangement joins TRBV4-2 to TRBJ2-2, with TRBD2 matching 13 bases. CDR1 is LGHNA and CDR2 is YNFKEQ in the germline V gene. This CDR3 is built from 18 residues. The junction had 6 bases not matched to a gene; V was cut back by 0 bases and J by 5 bases. The CDR3 is CASSQDGLAGVGTGELFF. CDR3 sequence (DNA): TGTGCCAGCAGCCAAGATGGACTAGCGGGAGTGGGAACCGGGGAGCTGTTTTTT.